One sample yielded the 18 T cell receptor beta chains listed below, sequenced in a study of blood T cell repertoires in COVID-19. Only in-frame clones appear in the TCRdb table, and some are missing; sequencing was by immunoSEQ multiplex PCR. The repertoire has about 260,000 clones, roughly 90% of them found once; the top ten carry roughly 1.9%. Sequencing was carried out using peripheral blood. These receptors all come from a man younger than 40 with active or convalescent COVID-19.

The V and J genes are TRBV18 and TRBJ2-3; 9 nucleotides agree with TRBD2. J gave up 4 bases and V 8 bases, and 13 bases lay outside the gene matches. The germline CDR1 and CDR2 sequences are KGHSH and LQKENI. This CDR3 is built from 16 residues. This CDR3 is CASGPLRGGGPDTQYF. The CDR3 DNA reads as TGTGCCAGCGGGCCGTTGCGGGGGGGCGGCCCAGATACGCAGTATTTT.

The V and J genes are TRBV4-1 and TRBJ1-4, with TRBD1 matching over 12 bases. The trim removed 3 bases at V and 8 bases at J, leaving 10 bases unmatched. The CDR3 sequence is 17 residues long. From germline, CDR1 is MGHRA and CDR2 YSYEKL. The CDR3 bases are TGCGCCAGCAGCCATCAACGTGGGACAGGGGGCCGCGAAAAACTGTTTTTT. Encoded protein: CASSHQRGTGGREKLFF.

The chain uses TRBV5-8 and TRBJ2-1, with 15 nucleotides matching TRBD2. The germline CDR1 and CDR2 sequences are SGHTS and YDEGEE. The length of the CDR3 is 17 residues. Trimming removed 3 bases from V and 2 bases from J; junction bases left unmatched: 3. The CDR3 sequence: CASSSGTSGGPYNEQFF. In DNA form, the CDR3 reads TGTGCCAGCAGCTCGGGGACTAGCGGGGGGCCCTACAATGAGCAGTTCTTC.

The chain uses TRBV2 and TRBJ1-4; no clear D gene. V dropped 8 bases and J dropped 5 bases, with 9 bases sitting between them. CDR3 length: 12 amino acids. Germline-derived CDR1 and CDR2 are SNHLY and FYNNEI. CDR3 nucleotide sequence: TGTGCCAGCGGGCGGGTCAATGAAAAACTGTTTTTT. Its protein is CASGRVNEKLFF.

The chain combines TRBV30 with TRBJ1-2; D call uncertain. Germline loops: CDR1 GTSNPN, CDR2 SVGIG (reference sequence). CDR3 length equals 10 residues. V lost 4 bases to trimming and J lost 8 bases, with 8 bases between them. CDR3: CAWIGDGYTF. The CDR3 coding sequence is TGTGCCTGGATCGGAGACGGCTACACCTTC.

The chain recombines TRBV5-1 with TRBJ1-1; TRBD1 might be the D (5 bases). Per the germline V gene, CDR1 is SGHRS and CDR2 is YFSETQ. The CDR3 has 15 amino acids. V gave up 4 bases and J gave up 11 bases, with 24 bases separating them. Here the CDR3 reads CASSPTNGAGTGAFF. CDR3 nucleotides: TGCGCCAGCAGCCCCACAAACGGGGCCGGGACTGGGGCTTTCTTT.

The CDR3 sequence: CASSEQLRRGAGDTQYF. Here the CDR3 DNA reads TGCGCCAGCAGTGAGCAGCTGCGGCGGGGGGCGGGAGATACGCAGTATTTT. The J gene is TRBJ2-3, the V gene TRBV10-2; 8 nucleotides agree with TRBD2. This CDR3 is 17 amino acids long. Germline assignment: CDR1 WSHSY and CDR2 SAAADI. The trim removed 2 bases at V and 5 bases at J, leaving 12 bases unmatched.

The chain recombines TRBV5-1 with TRBJ2-1, with D unclear. Germline V gene sequence: CDR1 SGHRS, CDR2 YFSETQ. This CDR3 contains 15 residues. V was trimmed by 1 base and J by 9 bases, leaving 17 bases between them. The CDR3: CASSLSHGQFGEQFF. The CDR3 nucleotides read TGCGCCAGCAGCTTGAGTCACGGTCAATTTGGTGAGCAGTTCTTC.

This chain uses TRBV7-9 with TRBJ2-5; TRBD2 might be the D (6 bases). Germline V CDR1 and CDR2: SEHNR, FQNEAQ (reference sequence). The CDR3 loop spans 17 amino acids. Trimming left V 5 bases short and J 2 bases short, with 21 bases between. The chain's CDR3 is CASSPNTGDLRQETQYF. CDR3 sequence (DNA): TGTGCCAGCAGCCCAAACACGGGGGACCTACGACAAGAGACCCAGTACTTC.

V usage is TRBV11-3 and J usage is TRBJ2-3; 9 positions agree with TRBD1. V trimming: 5 bases; J trimming: 5 bases; junction bases outside the gene matches: 8. The CDR3 has 15 amino acids. Per germline, CDR1 SGHNT and CDR2 YENEEA. CDR3 coding DNA: TGTGCCAGCAGCCCACGGGACAGGGATGTAGATACGCAGTATTTT. It yields the protein CASSPRDRDVDTQYF.

The V and J genes are TRBV13 and TRBJ2-1, with 16 positions matching TRBD2. The CDR3 has 18 amino acids. J was trimmed by 2 bases and V by 5 bases; bases with no gene match: 6. Germline loops: CDR1 PRHDT, CDR2 FYEKMQ (reference sequence). CDR3 nucleotides: TGTGCCAGCAGCAGGGGACTAGCGGGGGGGCTGGCCTACAATGAGCAGTTCTTC. Protein sequence: CASSRGLAGGLAYNEQFF.

The chain links TRBV7-2 to TRBJ2-3; TRBD2 matches at 8 bases. CDR1 is SGHTA, CDR2 FQGNSA, per germline. J lost 5 bases, V lost 5 bases, and 12 bases had no gene match. This CDR3 spans 16 amino acids. The DNA for the CDR3 is TGTGCCAGCAGCGCCCCTGCGGTAGCGGGGCAAGATACGCAGTATTTT. As protein: CASSAPAVAGQDTQYF.

CDR3 DNA sequence: TGTGCCAGCAGCCAAACGATGTTAGGGGGCATGAATTCACCCCTCCACTTT. Amino acids: CASSQTMLGGMNSPLHF. This chain joins TRBV4-2 and TRBJ1-6; 7 positions match TRBD1. This CDR3 contains 17 residues. The germline CDR1 and CDR2 sequences are LGHNA and YNFKEQ. V shed 2 bases and J 7 bases; nucleotides not matched to a gene: 11.

This chain joins TRBV15 and TRBJ2-7; D is perhaps TRBD1 (5 bases). The ends were cut back, 0 bases at V and 5 bases at J, with 14 bases in the middle. CDR1 and CDR2 (germline): LNHNV, YYDKDF (reference sequence). This CDR3 spans 15 amino acids. As DNA, the CDR3 is TGTGCCACCAGCAGAGATGGCCCTAGGGGTGACGAGCAGTACTTC. Translation gives CATSRDGPRGDEQYF.

This clone was picked up one time. The chain is built from TRBV3-1 (or the pseudogene TRBV3-2) and TRBJ1-6, with D unclear. The germline V gene has CDR1 LGHDT and CDR2 YNNKEL (reference sequence). V was shortened by 4 bases and J by 1 base, with 8 bases between the two germline ends. This CDR3 has 15 residues. CDR3 sequence (DNA): TGTGCCAGCAGCCTAAGGGAGTCCTATAATTCACCCCTCCACTTT. Its protein is CASSLRESYNSPLHF.

The chain recombines TRBV4-1 with TRBJ1-2, with D possibly being TRBD1 (6 bases). The CDR3 has 18 amino acids. In germline, CDR1 is MGHRA, CDR2 YSYEKL. The V gene lost 1 base and the J gene lost 5 bases, with 23 bases spanning the gap. CDR3 DNA: TGCGCCAGCAGCCAAGCACAGGGCGATGGCAGGGTGAGATATGGCTACACCTTC. Translation gives CASSQAQGDGRVRYGYTF.

V is TRBV6-5 and J is TRBJ1-1, with 8 positions matching TRBD1. From germline, CDR1 is MNHEY and CDR2 SVGAGI. The CDR3 is 15 residues long. V shed 0 bases and J 4 bases; nucleotides not matched to a gene: 4. The CDR3 DNA sequence: TGTGCCAGCAGTTACTCCCTAACAGGGGGCACTGAAGCTTTCTTT. Protein sequence: CASSYSLTGGTEAFF.

DNA for the CDR3: TGTGCCAGCAGCTTAGCGGGGGCAATTGGACAGCCCCAGCATTTT. This gives the protein CASSLAGAIGQPQHF. This rearrangement joins TRBV7-8 to TRBJ1-5; possibly TRBD1 for D (6 bases). V was pared by 0 bases and J by 7 bases, with 13 bases between. Germline CDR1 SGHVS, CDR2 FQNEAQ. CDR3 size: 15 residues.